This T cell receptor beta chain was documented in a study of identical twins. This clonotype was found many times. The germline V gene encodes CDR1 MRHNA and CDR2 SNTAGT. Trimming stripped 5 bases from V and 0 bases from J, with 6 bases between. The CDR3 loop spans 13 amino acids. TCRdb called the 5' RACE reads again in MiXCR, with one record for every CDR3 protein. The repertoire holds hundreds of thousands of distinct CDR3 sequences, with approximately 8.3% as singletons. This sample also appeared in a second study, on yellow fever vaccine responses in identical twins.

The chain has TRBV6-4 and TRBJ2-3; the D gene is possibly TRBD2 (6 bases). This sequence was found in a woman between 18 and 29 years old in good health. Sequenced sample: memory (CD45RO+) T cells sorted from blood. The CDR3: CASSSGSTDTQYF. CDR3 in DNA: TGTGCCAGCAGTAGCGGGAGCACAGATACGCAGTATTTT.